This TCR beta chain was found in a study of regulatory T cells in long-lasting Graves disease. Documented time point: newly diagnosed GD, antithyroid drugs for less than 3 months. Extracted PBMC RNA gave rise to the TCR library. The CDR3 loop spans 14 amino acids. V gave up 2 bases and J gave up 2 bases, with 9 bases separating them. Germline V gene lookup returns CDR1 LGHNA and CDR2 YNFKEQ. Combining iRepertoire HTBI primers with Arm-PCR of CDR3 regions, the authors built TCR beta libraries. TCRdb re-analysed the multiplex PCR reads in MiXCR, keeping a single row per CDR3 protein. Of 560,000 or so distinct CDR3 sequences in the sample, around 16% were seen once. These data also featured in a second study, about T cells in Graves' hyperthyroidism and ophthalmopathy.

The V call is TRBV4-2, the J call TRBJ1-1, with no clear D. Sequencing was performed on peripheral blood mononuclear cells (PBMCs), taken at new diagnosis, from a patient treated with antithyroid drugs. The receptor was derived from a man in his late teens or twenties with Graves disease. As DNA, the CDR3 is TGTGCCAGCAGCCAATCCGGCGTAAACACTGAAGCTTTCTTT. This codes for CASSQSGVNTEAFF.